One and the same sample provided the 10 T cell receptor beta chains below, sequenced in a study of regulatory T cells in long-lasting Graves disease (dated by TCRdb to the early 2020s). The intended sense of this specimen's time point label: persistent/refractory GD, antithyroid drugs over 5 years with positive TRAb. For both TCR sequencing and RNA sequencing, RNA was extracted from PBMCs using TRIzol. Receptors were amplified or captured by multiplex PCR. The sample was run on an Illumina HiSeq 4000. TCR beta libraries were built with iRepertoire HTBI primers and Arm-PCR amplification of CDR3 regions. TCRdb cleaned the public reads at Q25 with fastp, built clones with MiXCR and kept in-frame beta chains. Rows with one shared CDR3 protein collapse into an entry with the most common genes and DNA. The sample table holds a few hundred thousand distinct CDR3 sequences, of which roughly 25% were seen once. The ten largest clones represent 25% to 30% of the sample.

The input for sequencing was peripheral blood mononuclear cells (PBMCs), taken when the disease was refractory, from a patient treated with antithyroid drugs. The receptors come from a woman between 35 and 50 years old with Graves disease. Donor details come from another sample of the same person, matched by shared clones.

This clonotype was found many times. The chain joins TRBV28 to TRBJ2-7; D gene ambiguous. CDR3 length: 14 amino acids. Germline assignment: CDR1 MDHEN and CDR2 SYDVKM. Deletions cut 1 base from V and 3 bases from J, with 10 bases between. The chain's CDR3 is CASSLFTGNYEQYF. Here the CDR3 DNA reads TGTGCCAGCAGTTTATTCACGGGTAACTACGAGCAGTACTTC.

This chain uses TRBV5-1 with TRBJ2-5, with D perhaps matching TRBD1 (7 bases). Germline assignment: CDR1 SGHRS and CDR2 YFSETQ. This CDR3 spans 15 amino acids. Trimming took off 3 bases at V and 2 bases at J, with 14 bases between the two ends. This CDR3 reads CASSSLTGTQETQYF. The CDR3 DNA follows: TGCGCCAGCAGCTCGCTGACAGGGACTCAAGAGACCCAGTACTTC.

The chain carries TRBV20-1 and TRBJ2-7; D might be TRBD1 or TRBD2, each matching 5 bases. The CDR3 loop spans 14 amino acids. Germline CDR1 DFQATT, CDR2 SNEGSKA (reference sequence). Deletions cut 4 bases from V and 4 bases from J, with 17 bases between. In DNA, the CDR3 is TGCAGTGCTAATTTGGGCTTGGGGGAGTACGAGCAGTACTTC. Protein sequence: CSANLGLGEYEQYF.

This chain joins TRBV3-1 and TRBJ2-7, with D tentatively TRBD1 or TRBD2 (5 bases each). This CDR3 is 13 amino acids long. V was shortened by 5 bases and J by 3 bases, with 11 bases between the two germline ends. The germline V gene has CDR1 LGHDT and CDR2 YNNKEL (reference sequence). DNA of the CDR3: TGTGCCAGCAGCACCGGGACGCTCTACGAGCAGTACTTC. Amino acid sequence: CASSTGTLYEQYF.

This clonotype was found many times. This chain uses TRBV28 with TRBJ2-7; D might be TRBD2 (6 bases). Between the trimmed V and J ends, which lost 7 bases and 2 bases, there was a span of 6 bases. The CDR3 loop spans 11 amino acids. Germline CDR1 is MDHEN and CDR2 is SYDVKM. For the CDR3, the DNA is TGTGCCAGCACGGGAGCCTACGAGCAGTACTTC. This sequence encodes CASTGAYEQYF.

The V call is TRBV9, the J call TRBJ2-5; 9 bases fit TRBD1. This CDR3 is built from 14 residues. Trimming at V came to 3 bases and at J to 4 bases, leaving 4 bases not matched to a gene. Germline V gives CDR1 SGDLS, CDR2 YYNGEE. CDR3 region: CASSAGQGGETQYF. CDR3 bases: TGTGCCAGCAGCGCGGGACAGGGAGGAGAGACCCAGTACTTC.

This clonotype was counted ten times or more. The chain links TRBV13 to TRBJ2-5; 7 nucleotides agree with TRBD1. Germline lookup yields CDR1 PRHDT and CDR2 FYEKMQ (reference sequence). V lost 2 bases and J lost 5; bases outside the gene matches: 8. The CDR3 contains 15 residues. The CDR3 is CASSLQTGLDETQYF. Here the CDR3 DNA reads TGTGCCAGCAGCTTACAGACAGGGCTCGACGAGACCCAGTACTTC.

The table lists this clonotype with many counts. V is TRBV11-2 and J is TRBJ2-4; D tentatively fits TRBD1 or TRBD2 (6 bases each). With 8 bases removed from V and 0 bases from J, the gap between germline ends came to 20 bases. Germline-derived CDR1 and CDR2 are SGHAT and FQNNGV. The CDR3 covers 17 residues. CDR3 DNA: TGTGCCAGCGGCACCCGGGGGCGGAGACTAGCCAAAAACATTCAGTACTTC. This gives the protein CASGTRGRRLAKNIQYF.

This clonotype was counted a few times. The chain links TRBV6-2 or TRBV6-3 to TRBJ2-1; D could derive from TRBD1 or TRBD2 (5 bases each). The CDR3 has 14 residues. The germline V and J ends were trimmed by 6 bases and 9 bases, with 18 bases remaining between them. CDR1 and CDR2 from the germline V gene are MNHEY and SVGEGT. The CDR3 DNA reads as TGTGCCAGCAGCGAAGTTAGGGGACGGGTTGAGCAGTTCTTC. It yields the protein CASSEVRGRVEQFF.

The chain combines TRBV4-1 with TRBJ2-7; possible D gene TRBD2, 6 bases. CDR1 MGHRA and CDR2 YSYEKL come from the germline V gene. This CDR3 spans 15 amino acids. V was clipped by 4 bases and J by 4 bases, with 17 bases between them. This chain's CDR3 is CASSRGVTDKYEQYF. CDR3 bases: TGCGCCAGCAGCCGGGGGGTAACGGACAAGTACGAGCAGTACTTC.